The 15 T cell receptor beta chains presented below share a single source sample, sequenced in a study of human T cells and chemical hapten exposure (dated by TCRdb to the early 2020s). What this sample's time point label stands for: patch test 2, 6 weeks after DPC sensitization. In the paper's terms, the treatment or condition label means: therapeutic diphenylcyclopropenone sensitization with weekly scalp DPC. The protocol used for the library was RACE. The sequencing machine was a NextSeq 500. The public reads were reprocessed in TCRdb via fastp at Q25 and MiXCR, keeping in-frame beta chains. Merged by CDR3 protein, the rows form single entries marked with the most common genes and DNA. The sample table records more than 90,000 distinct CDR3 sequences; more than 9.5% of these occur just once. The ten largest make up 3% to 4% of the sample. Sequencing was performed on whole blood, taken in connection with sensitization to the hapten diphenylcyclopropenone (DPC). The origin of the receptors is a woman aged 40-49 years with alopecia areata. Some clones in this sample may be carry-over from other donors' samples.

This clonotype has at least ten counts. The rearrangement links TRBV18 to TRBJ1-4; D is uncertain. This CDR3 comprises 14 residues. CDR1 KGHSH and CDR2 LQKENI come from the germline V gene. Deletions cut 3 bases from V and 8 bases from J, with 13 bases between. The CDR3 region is CASSPMTGREKLFF. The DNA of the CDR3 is TGTGCCAGCTCACCCATGACCGGTCGGGAAAAACTGTTTTTT.

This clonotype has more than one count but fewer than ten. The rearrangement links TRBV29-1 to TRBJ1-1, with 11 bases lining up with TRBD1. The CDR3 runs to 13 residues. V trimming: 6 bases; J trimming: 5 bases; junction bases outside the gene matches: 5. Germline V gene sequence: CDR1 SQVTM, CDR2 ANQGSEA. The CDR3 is CSVGTGGGTEAFF. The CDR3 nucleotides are TGCAGCGTAGGGACAGGGGGGGGAACTGAAGCTTTCTTT.

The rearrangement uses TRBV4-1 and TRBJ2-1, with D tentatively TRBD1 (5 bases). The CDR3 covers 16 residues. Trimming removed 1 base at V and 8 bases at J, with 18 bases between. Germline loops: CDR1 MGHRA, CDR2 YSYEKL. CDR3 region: CASSQGATARWDEQFF. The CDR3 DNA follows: TGCGCCAGCAGCCAAGGGGCGACAGCGAGGTGGGATGAGCAGTTCTTC.

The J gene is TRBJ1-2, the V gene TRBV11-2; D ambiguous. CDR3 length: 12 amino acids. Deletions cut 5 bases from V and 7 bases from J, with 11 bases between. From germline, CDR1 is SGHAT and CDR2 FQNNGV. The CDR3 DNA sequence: TGTGCCAGCAGCAGAAGGGCGGGTGGCTACACCTTC. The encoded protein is CASSRRAGGYTF.

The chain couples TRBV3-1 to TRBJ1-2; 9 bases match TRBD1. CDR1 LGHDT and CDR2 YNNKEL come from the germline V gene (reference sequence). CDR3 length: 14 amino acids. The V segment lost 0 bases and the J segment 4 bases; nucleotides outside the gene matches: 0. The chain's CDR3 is CASSQEDRGYGYTF. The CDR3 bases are TGTGCCAGCAGCCAAGAGGACAGGGGCTATGGCTACACCTTC.

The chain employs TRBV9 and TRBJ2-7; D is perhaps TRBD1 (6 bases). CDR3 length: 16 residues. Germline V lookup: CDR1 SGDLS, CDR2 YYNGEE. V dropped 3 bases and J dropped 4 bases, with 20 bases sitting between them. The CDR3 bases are TGTGCCAGCAGCGGATCATCGGGACAAGCAGATTACGAGCAGTACTTC. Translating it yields CASSGSSGQADYEQYF.

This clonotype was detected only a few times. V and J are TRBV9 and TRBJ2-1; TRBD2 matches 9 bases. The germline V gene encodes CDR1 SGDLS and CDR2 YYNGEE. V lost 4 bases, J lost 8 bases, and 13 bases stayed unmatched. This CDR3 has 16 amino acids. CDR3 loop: CASSRGLAGDGYEQFF. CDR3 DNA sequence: TGTGCCAGCAGCCGTGGGTTAGCGGGAGACGGGTATGAGCAGTTCTTC. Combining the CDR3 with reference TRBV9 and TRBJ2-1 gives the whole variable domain DSGVTQTPKHLITATGQRVTLRCSPRSGDLSVYWYQQSLDQGLQFLIQYYNGEERAKGNILERFSAQQFPDLHSELNLSSLELGDSALYFCASSRGLAGDGYEQFFGPGTRLTVL.

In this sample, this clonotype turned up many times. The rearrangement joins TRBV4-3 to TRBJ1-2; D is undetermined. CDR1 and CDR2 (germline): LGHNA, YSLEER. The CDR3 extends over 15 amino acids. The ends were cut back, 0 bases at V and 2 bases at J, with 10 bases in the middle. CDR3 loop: CASSQDIAGNYGYTF. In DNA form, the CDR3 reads TGCGCCAGCAGCCAAGATATCGCGGGGAACTATGGCTACACCTTC.

DNA for the CDR3: TGCAGCGCTTCCCGGCCTGGTTTTGAGCAGTTCTTC. Amino acids: CSASRPGFEQFF. This chain links TRBV29-1 with TRBJ2-1; D is undetermined. The germline V and J ends were trimmed by 7 bases and 9 bases, with 16 bases remaining between them. The CDR3 runs to 12 residues. Germline V gives CDR1 SQVTM, CDR2 ANQGSEA.

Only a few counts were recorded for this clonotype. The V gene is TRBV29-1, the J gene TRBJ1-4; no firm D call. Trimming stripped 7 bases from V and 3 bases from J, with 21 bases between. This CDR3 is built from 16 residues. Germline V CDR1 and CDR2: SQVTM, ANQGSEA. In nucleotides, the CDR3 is TGCAGCGCCGAGGGCAGTTTTGGTGGTTCTAATGAAAAACTGTTTTTT. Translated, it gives CSAEGSFGGSNEKLFF.

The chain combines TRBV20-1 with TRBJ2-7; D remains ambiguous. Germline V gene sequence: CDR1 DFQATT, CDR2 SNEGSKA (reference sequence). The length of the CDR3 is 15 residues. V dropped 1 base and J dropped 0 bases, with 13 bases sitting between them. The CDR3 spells CSARVSAESSYEQYF. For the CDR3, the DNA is TGCAGTGCTAGAGTGTCAGCTGAAAGCTCCTACGAGCAGTACTTC.

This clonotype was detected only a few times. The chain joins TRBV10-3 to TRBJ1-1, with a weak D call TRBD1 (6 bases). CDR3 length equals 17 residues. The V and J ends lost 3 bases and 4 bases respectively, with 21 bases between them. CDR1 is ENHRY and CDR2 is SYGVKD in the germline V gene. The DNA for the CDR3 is TGTGCCATCAGTGACCCGACTCTCGTGGGAGGGGGCACTGAAGCTTTCTTT. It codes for CAISDPTLVGGGTEAFF.

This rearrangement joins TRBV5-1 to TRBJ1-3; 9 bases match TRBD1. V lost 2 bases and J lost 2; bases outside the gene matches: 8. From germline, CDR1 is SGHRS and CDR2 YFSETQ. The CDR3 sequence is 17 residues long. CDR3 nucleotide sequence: TGCGCCAGCAGCTTACTCACAGGGGGCGTCACTGGAAACACCATATATTTT. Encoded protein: CASSLLTGGVTGNTIYF. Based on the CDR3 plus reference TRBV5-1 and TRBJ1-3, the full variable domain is KAGVTQTPRYLIKTRGQQVTLSCSPISGHRSVSWYQQTPGQGLQFLFEYFSETQRNKGNFPGRFSGRQFSNSRSEMNVSTLELGDSALYLCASSLLTGGVTGNTIYFGEGSWLTVV.

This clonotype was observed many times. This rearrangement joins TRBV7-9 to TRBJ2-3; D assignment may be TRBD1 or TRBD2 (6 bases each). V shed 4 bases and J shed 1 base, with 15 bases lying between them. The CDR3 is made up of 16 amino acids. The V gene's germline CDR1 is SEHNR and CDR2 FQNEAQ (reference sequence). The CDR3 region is CASSYPSGGGTDTQYF. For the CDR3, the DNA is TGTGCCAGCAGCTACCCCTCCGGGGGCGGCACAGATACGCAGTATTTT. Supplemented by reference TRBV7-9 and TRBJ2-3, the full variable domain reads DTGVSQNPRHKITKRGQNVTFRCDPISEHNRLYWYRQTLGQGPEFLTYFQNEAQLEKSRLLSDRFSAERPKGSFSTLEIQRTEQGDSAMYLCASSYPSGGGTDTQYFGPGTRLTVL.

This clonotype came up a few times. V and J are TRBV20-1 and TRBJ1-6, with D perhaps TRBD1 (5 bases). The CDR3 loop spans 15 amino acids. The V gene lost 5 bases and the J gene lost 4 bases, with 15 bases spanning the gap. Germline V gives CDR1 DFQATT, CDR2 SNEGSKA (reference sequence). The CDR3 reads CSAHDTGTYNSPLHF. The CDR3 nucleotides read TGCAGTGCTCACGATACGGGGACTTATAATTCACCCCTCCACTTT.